These 12 T cell receptor beta chains came from one sample sequenced in a study of CD8+ T cells in alopecia areata. Extracted RNA was reverse transcribed into cDNA, the sequencing template. TCRdb keeps only in-frame clones here, not all; method: immunoSEQ multiplex PCR. The profile shows more than 95,000 clones, approximately 52% of them singletons. The sequenced sample was CD4+ T cells sorted from blood. Receptors originate from a human donor in good health.

The rearrangement uses TRBV7-9 and TRBJ2-7; D is undetermined. The germline CDR1 and CDR2 sequences are SEHNR and FQNEAQ (reference sequence). V lost 5 bases, J lost 1 base, and 12 bases lay in between. The CDR3 is 14 residues long. The CDR3 region is CASSATLESYEQYF. The DNA of the CDR3 is TGTGCCAGCAGCGCGACCCTTGAGTCCTACGAGCAGTACTTC. The full variable domain, completed using reference TRBV7-9 and TRBJ2-7, is DTGVSQNPRHKITKRGQNVTFRCDPISEHNRLYWYRQTLGQGPEFLTYFQNEAQLEKSRLLSDRFSAERPKGSFSTLEIQRTEQGDSAMYLCASSATLESYEQYFGPGTRLTVT.

This chain connects TRBV15 to TRBJ2-7; the D gene is possibly TRBD1 (5 bases). CDR3 length equals 12 residues. From germline, CDR1 is LNHNV and CDR2 YYDKDF (reference sequence). Trimming pared 4 bases from V and 2 bases from J, leaving 6 bases between. The CDR3 reads CATSKGTYEQYF. The CDR3 DNA follows: TGTGCCACCAGCAAGGGGACCTACGAGCAGTACTTC. The whole variable domain, remainder taken from reference TRBV15 and TRBJ2-7, is DAMVIQNPRYQVTQFGKPVTLSCSQTLNHNVMYWYQQKSSQAPKLLFHYYDKDFNNEADTPDNFQSRRPNTSFCFLDIRSPGLGDTAMYLCATSKGTYEQYFGPGTRLTVT.

The V and J genes are TRBV27 and TRBJ1-5; 8 bases fit TRBD1. Germline V gene lookup returns CDR1 MNHEY and CDR2 SMNVEV (reference sequence). The CDR3 contains 17 residues. The V and J ends lost 5 bases and 3 bases, in that order; junction bases with no gene match: 12. For the CDR3, the DNA is TGTGCCAGCAGTCGTCGGACAGGGACGAGCCCCAATCAGCCCCAGCATTTT. Protein: CASSRRTGTSPNQPQHF.

The chain joins TRBV30 to TRBJ1-6; D not certain. V lost 0 bases and J 10 bases, leaving 10 bases between the germline ends. Per the germline V gene, CDR1 is GTSNPN and CDR2 is SVGIG (reference sequence). CDR3 length equals 13 residues. As DNA, the CDR3 is TGTGCCTGGAGTGTCCCAGCGGGGTCACCCCTCCACTTT. This translates into CAWSVPAGSPLHF.

The table lists this clone with a few counts. At one end, the junction sequence differs from germline, possibly due to a read error. The genes are TRBV5-1 and TRBJ2-7, with D uncertain. This CDR3 is built from 13 residues. Per the germline V gene, CDR1 is SGHRS and CDR2 is YFSETQ. The CDR3 DNA follows: TGTGCCAGCAGCTTGCACAGCATCTACGAGCAGTACTTC. Its protein is CASSLHSIYEQYF.

The sample holds many counts of this clone. The J gene is TRBJ2-2, the V gene TRBV15, with D possibly TRBD2 on 6 matching bases. The CDR3 is 16 amino acids. Germline V gene sequence: CDR1 LNHNV, CDR2 YYDKDF (reference sequence). Trimming shortened V by 5 bases and J by 2 bases, and 15 bases separated the two germline ends. This chain's CDR3 is CATSAHPGDNTGELFF. DNA of the CDR3: TGTGCCACCAGCGCCCACCCGGGGGACAACACCGGGGAGCTGTTTTTT.

This sequence joins TRBV13 and TRBJ2-7; 12 positions match TRBD2. The junction had 6 bases not matched to a gene; V was cut back by 5 bases and J by 1 base. CDR1 and CDR2 from the germline V gene are PRHDT and FYEKMQ (reference sequence). The CDR3 runs 16 residues. For the CDR3, the DNA is TGTGCCAGCAGCCCGAGACTAGCGGGGGCTTCCTACGAGCAGTACTTC. Protein sequence: CASSPRLAGASYEQYF.

V and J are TRBV15 and TRBJ2-5; 10 positions agree with TRBD2. The CDR3 loop spans 15 amino acids. V lost 0 bases and J lost 9; bases outside the gene matches: 7. The germline gives CDR1 LNHNV, CDR2 YYDKDF (reference sequence). DNA of the CDR3: TGTGCCACCAGCAGAGATCTTAGCGGGGGGTTGTCCCAGTACTTC. Translating gives CATSRDLSGGLSQYF.

The chain joins TRBV7-2 to TRBJ2-4, with D possibly being TRBD2 (8 bases). Per the germline V gene, CDR1 is SGHTA and CDR2 is FQGNSA. Trimming shortened V by 5 bases and J by 8 bases, and 19 bases separated the two germline ends. The CDR3 is made up of 15 amino acids. The DNA of the CDR3 is TGTGCCAGCAGCCCAGGGGGTAGCGGGGAGTACATTCAGTACTTC. It yields the protein CASSPGGSGEYIQYF.

This clone was observed a handful of times. The J gene is TRBJ1-1, the V gene TRBV29-1, with a tentative D call TRBD1 (5 bases). This CDR3 region has 14 residues. Trimming left V 0 bases short and J 7 bases short, with 15 bases between. The V gene's germline CDR1 is SQVTM and CDR2 ANQGSEA. The CDR3 spells CSVEDHERGGEAFF. The CDR3 DNA reads as TGCAGCGTTGAAGACCACGAGAGGGGAGGTGAAGCTTTCTTT. The whole variable domain, remainder taken from reference TRBV29-1 and TRBJ1-1, is SAVISQKPSRDICQRGTSLTIQCQVDSQVTMMFWYRQQPGQSLTLIATANQGSEATYESGFVIDKFPISRPNLTFSTLTVSNMSPEDSSIYLCSVEDHERGGEAFFGQGTRLTVV.

With regard to this clone: Other DNA sequences of this sample code for an identical CDR3. The V gene is TRBV7-2, the J gene TRBJ1-2; D possibly corresponds to TRBD1 (5 bases). CDR1 SGHTA and CDR2 FQGNSA come from the germline V gene. V lost 1 base to trimming and J lost 7 bases, with 7 bases between them. This CDR3 has 12 amino acids. This CDR3 reads CASSLERGGYTF. The CDR3 DNA is TGTGCCAGCAGCTTAGAGAGGGGTGGCTACACCTTC.

The chain has TRBV15 and TRBJ2-5; tentatively, D is TRBD1 (5 bases). The CDR3 covers 15 residues. CDR1 is LNHNV and CDR2 is YYDKDF in the germline V gene (reference sequence). V was pared by 3 bases and J by 0 bases, with 11 bases between. The CDR3 sequence is CATSRDTLYQETQYF. DNA of the CDR3: TGTGCCACCAGCAGGGACACCTTGTACCAAGAGACCCAGTACTTC.